Each of the 19 T cell receptor beta chains below was sequenced from the same sample in a study of CD4 and CD8 cells across lung adenocarcinoma regions. Using its own MiXCR run on the PCR reads, TCRdb lists one record per CDR3 protein. The data contain approximately 11,000 distinct CDR3 sequences, approximately 63% of them singletons. What was sequenced was CD8+ T cells from the margin of a lung tumor. The receptors stem from a male donor with lung adenocarcinoma. The CD4 and CD8 labels of this study may be unreliable.

V usage is TRBV6-5 and J usage is TRBJ1-2; D gene ambiguous. This CDR3 has 14 amino acids. V dropped 0 bases and J dropped 6 bases, with 11 bases sitting between them. CDR1 MNHEY and CDR2 SVGAGI come from the germline V gene. CDR3 sequence: CASSYSGSIHGYTF. DNA for the CDR3: TGTGCCAGCAGTTACTCAGGAAGTATACATGGCTACACCTTC.

The sample holds many counts of this clonotype. This sequence joins TRBV14 and TRBJ2-2; no clear D gene. The CDR3 runs 15 residues. Germline V gene sequence: CDR1 SGHDN, CDR2 FVKESK. V dropped 3 bases and J dropped 5 bases, with 13 bases sitting between them. The CDR3 bases are TGTGCCAGCAGCCAGACAAGGGCTTGGACCGGGGAGCTGTTTTTT. Its protein is CASSQTRAWTGELFF.

In this sample, this clonotype is medium-sized. The rearrangement joins TRBV6-5 to TRBJ2-5; weak D call: TRBD1 (6 bases). Trimming took off 4 bases at V and 2 bases at J, with 17 bases between the two ends. The germline CDR1 and CDR2 sequences are MNHEY and SVGAGI. The CDR3 is 16 amino acids. The CDR3 is CASSSPRYRAQETQYF. The CDR3 coding sequence is TGTGCCAGCAGTTCCCCTCGTTACAGGGCGCAAGAGACCCAGTACTTC.

There are many counts of this clonotype. The chain employs TRBV25-1 and TRBJ2-1; 7 nucleotides agree with TRBD1. The CDR3 has 17 amino acids. Germline V gene data show CDR1 as MGHDK and CDR2 as SYGVNS. V shed 4 bases and J 6 bases; nucleotides not matched to a gene: 15. CDR3 amino acids: CASSAAGTAFGRNEQFF. CDR3 sequence (DNA): TGTGCCAGCAGTGCCGCCGGGACAGCTTTTGGTCGCAATGAGCAGTTCTTC.

J is TRBJ2-1 and V is TRBV4-2; 13 positions match TRBD2. CDR3 length equals 14 residues. Germline values: CDR1 LGHNA, CDR2 YNFKEQ. Germline trimming cut 7 bases from V and 12 bases from J; bases unmatched to any gene: 9. The CDR3 sequence is CASTPLAGGPGQFF. CDR3 coding DNA: TGTGCCAGCACTCCACTAGCGGGAGGGCCGGGGCAGTTCTTC.

The genes are TRBV6-1 and TRBJ2-6; possible D gene TRBD1, 7 bases. Trimming stripped 6 bases from V and 2 bases from J, with 17 bases between. Per germline, CDR1 MNHNS and CDR2 SASEGT. There are 17 residues in the CDR3. The CDR3 region has the DNA TGTGCCAGCAGGGTTCAGGGGGGCCTAACTGGGGCCAACGTCCTGACTTTC. Its protein is CASRVQGGLTGANVLTF.

By proportion, this clonotype is medium-sized. The chain has TRBV27 and TRBJ2-4; TRBD2 might be the D (6 bases). The CDR3 is 15 residues long. Per the germline V gene, CDR1 is MNHEY and CDR2 is SMNVEV (reference sequence). V was shortened by 3 bases and J by 4 bases, with 13 bases between the two germline ends. CDR3 loop: CASSLGGDTKNIQYF. In DNA form, the CDR3 reads TGTGCCAGCAGTTTGGGGGGAGACACAAAAAACATTCAGTACTTC.

V gene TRBV6-1 combines with J gene TRBJ2-1; TRBD1 aligns across 8 bases. The germline gives CDR1 MNHNS, CDR2 SASEGT. The CDR3 loop spans 16 amino acids. The V gene end was trimmed by 6 bases and the J gene end by 1 base; junction bases not matched to a gene: 8. For the CDR3, the DNA is TGTGCCAGCAGCTCCGACAGGGGACGATCCTACAATGAGCAGTTCTTC. It yields the protein CASSSDRGRSYNEQFF.

The rearrangement joins TRBV6-1 to TRBJ2-5, with 13 bases lining up with TRBD2. The CDR3 has 16 amino acids. The germline gives CDR1 MNHNS, CDR2 SASEGT. Germline trimming cut 6 bases from V and 0 bases from J; bases unmatched to any gene: 4. The CDR3 region is CASRRLAGGNQETQYF. CDR3 in DNA: TGTGCCAGCAGACGACTAGCGGGAGGAAACCAAGAGACCCAGTACTTC.

CDR3 nucleotides: TGTGCCAGCAGTTACTCACCAGGGACGGTCTATGGCTACACCTTC. Translating it yields CASSYSPGTVYGYTF. The chain links TRBV6-5 to TRBJ1-2, with D tentatively TRBD1 (5 bases). The CDR3 sequence is 15 residues long. With 0 bases removed from V and 4 bases from J, the gap between germline ends came to 12 bases. CDR1 is MNHEY, CDR2 SVGAGI, per germline.

The chain joins TRBV7-2 to TRBJ2-7; unclear D gene. The CDR3 contains 12 residues. CDR1 SGHTA and CDR2 FQGNSA come from the germline V gene. V was pared by 5 bases and J by 3 bases, with 8 bases between. This chain's CDR3 is CASSPPSYEQYF. CDR3 sequence (DNA): TGTGCCAGCAGCCCCCCCAGCTACGAGCAGTACTTC.

The rearrangement joins TRBV10-2 to TRBJ2-3; no clear D. From germline, CDR1 is WSHSY and CDR2 SAAADI. The length of the CDR3 is 10 residues. Trimming took 10 bases from V and 6 from J, leaving 8 bases between them. The CDR3 spells CATRGDTQYF. CDR3 DNA: TGCGCCACCAGAGGTGATACGCAGTATTTT.

This clonotype was counted a few times. Germline and junction disagree at one end, which may indicate a read error. V usage is TRBV25-1 and J usage is TRBJ2-3; 8 bases match TRBD1. CDR1 MGHDK and CDR2 SYGVNS come from the germline V gene. CDR3 length equals 14 residues. The CDR3 bases are TGTGCGGGCAGTGGGACAGGAGGGACAGATACGCAGTATTTC. It yields the protein CAGSGTGGTDTQYF.

The rearrangement joins TRBV6-1 to TRBJ2-5, with D possibly called TRBD1 or TRBD2 (5 bases each). The CDR3 loop spans 13 amino acids. Between the trimmed V and J ends, which lost 4 bases and 11 bases, there was a span of 17 bases. Germline assignment: CDR1 MNHNS and CDR2 SASEGT. The CDR3 DNA is TGTGCCAGCAGTGGCCGGGGCCAAGAGAAGCAGTACTTC. As protein: CASSGRGQEKQYF.

This chain joins TRBV28 and TRBJ2-3; D is unresolved. The germline V gene has CDR1 MDHEN and CDR2 SYDVKM. The CDR3 consists of 15 residues. V shed 2 bases and J shed 2 bases, with 11 bases lying between them. CDR3 region: CASSLAVTDTDTQYF. Here the CDR3 DNA reads TGTGCCAGCAGTTTAGCGGTTACCGACACAGATACGCAGTATTTT.

This clonotype has more than one count but fewer than ten. This sequence joins TRBV14 and TRBJ1-1, with D possibly matching TRBD1 (6 bases). The CDR3 length is 16 residues. Per the germline V gene, CDR1 is SGHDN and CDR2 is FVKESK. Trimming cost V 2 bases and J 1 base, with 14 bases left between them. The CDR3 is CASSQTGRGSNTEAFF. The CDR3, as DNA: TGTGCCAGCAGCCAAACCGGGAGGGGGTCGAACACTGAAGCTTTCTTT.

The V and J genes are TRBV12-3 or TRBV12-4 and TRBJ2-1, with 7 bases matching TRBD2. The ends lost 4 bases at V and 5 bases at J; junction bases unmatched: 11. The CDR3 runs 16 residues. This CDR3 reads CASSSFGGGRNNEQFF. For the CDR3, the DNA is TGTGCCAGCAGTTCGTTCGGCGGGGGAAGGAACAATGAGCAGTTCTTC.

This clonotype was seen a few times. The rearrangement joins TRBV6-1 to TRBJ2-3; 8 positions agree with TRBD2. Germline CDR1 MNHNS, CDR2 SASEGT. The CDR3 length is 13 residues. The CDR3 bases are TGTGCGGTGTTGCGGGAGGTAACAGATACGCAGTATTTT. It translates to CAVLREVTDTQYF.

This clonotype was counted between two and nine times. This sequence joins TRBV6-5 and TRBJ2-1, with 7 bases aligning to TRBD2. The CDR3 contains 13 residues. With 5 bases clipped from V and 9 bases from J, the junction kept 7 bases outside the gene matches. In germline, CDR1 is MNHEY, CDR2 SVGAGI. CDR3 sequence reads: CASSVGGFGEQFF. The CDR3 DNA reads TGTGCCAGCAGTGTGGGAGGGTTTGGTGAGCAGTTCTTC.